The entry below describes one TCR beta chain. Its specificity is not known. V lost 3 bases and J lost 3; bases outside the gene matches: 6. This CDR3 has 15 residues. CDR1 is LNHDA, CDR2 SQIVND, per germline (reference sequence). The data are from a study of cytomegalovirus exposure and HLA in healthy donors. Study-wide results and caveats: CMV antigen specificity of three CMV-associated chains was confirmed in vitro. Reports described diagnosis of cytomegalovirus status by the classifier as highly specific and sensitive.

Sequencing was performed with immunoSEQ multiplex PCR; in TCRdb, only in-frame clones are kept and a portion is missing. The sample yields roughly 70,000 clones, roughly 89% seen once. Sequenced: PBMCs. The V gene is TRBV19, the J gene TRBJ2-7; 9 nucleotides agree with TRBD1. This sequence was found in a woman younger than 30 in good health and CMV-seropositive. The CDR3 bases are TGTGCCAGTAGTATGGTCGGACAGGGGAACTACGAGCAGTACTTC. It is translated as CASSMVGQGNYEQYF. Combining the CDR3 with reference TRBV19 and TRBJ2-7 gives the whole variable domain DGGITQSPKYLFRKEGQNVTLSCEQNLNHDAMYWYRQDPGQGLRLIYYSQIVNDFQKGDIAEGYSVSREKKESFPLTVTSAQKNPTAFYLCASSMVGQGNYEQYFGPGTRLTVT.